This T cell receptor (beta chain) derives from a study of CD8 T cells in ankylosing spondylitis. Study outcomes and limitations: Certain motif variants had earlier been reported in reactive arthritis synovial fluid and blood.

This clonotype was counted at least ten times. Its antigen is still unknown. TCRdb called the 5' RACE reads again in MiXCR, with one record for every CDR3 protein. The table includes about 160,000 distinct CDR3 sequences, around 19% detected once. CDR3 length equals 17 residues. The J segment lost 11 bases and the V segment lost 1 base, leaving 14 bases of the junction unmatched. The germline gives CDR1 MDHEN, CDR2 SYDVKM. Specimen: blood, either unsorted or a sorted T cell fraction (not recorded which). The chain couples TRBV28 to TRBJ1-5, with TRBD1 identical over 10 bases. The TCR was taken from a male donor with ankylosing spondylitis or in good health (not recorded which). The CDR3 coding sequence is TGTGCCAGCAGTTTATCCCGAGGGACAGGGGCCACTCCAGCCCAGCATTTT. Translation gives CASSLSRGTGATPAQHF.